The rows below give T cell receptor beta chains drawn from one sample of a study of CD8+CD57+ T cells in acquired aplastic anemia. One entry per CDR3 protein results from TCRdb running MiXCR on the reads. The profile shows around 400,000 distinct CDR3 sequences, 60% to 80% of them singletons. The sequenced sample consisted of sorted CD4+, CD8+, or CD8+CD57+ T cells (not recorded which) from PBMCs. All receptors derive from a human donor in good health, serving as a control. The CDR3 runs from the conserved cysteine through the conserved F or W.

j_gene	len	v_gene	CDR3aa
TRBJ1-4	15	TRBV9	CASSGGLQTNEKLFF
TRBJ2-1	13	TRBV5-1	CASSQQGYNEQFF
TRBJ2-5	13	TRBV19	CASKEEGGETQYF
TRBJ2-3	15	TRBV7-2	CASSLEQETQYFEYF
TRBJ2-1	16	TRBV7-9	CASSLIGGEVGNEQFF
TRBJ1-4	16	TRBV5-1	CASSFQTGGAGEKLFF
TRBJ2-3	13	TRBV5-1	CASRPEPPDTQYF
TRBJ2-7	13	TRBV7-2	CASSAGQVLEQYF
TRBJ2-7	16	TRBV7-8	CASSLVGAGDTQYQYF
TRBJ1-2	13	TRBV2	CASSEDRMGGYTF
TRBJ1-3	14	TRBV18	CASSLGSPGNTIYF
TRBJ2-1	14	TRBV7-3	CASREAGAYNEQFF
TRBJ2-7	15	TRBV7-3	CASSYRGGATREQYF
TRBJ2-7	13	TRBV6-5	CASSYSISNEQYF
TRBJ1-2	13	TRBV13	CASSSPQAYGYTF
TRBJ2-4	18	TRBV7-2	CASSLAVGRGATKNIQYF
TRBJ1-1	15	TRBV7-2	CASSAHSGGGADDFF
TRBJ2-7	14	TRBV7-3	CASSMGYDLDEQYF
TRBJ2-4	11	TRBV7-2	CASSIRGVQYF
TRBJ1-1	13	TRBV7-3	CASSRTGNVEVFF
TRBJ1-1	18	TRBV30	CAWIDGQRRWDWTGEAFF
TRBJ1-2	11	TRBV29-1	CSVGTGWGYTF
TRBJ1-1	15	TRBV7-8	CASSRGTARGTEAFF
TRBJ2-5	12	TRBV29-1	CSAGTGQETQYF
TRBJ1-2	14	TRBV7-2	CASSLNSYEQYFGF
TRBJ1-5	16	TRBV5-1	CASSLAGGSSNQPQHF
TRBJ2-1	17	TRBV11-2	CASSSSQARVTYNEQFF
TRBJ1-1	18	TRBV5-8	CASSLNHQGRRVYTEAFF
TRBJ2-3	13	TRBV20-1	CSAPSGGADTQYF
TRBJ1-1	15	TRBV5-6	CASSAERDKVAEAFF
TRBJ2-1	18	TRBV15	CATSRDLQSGGAPNEQFF
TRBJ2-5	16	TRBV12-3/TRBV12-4	CASSYGGQGGIETQYF